Below, 20 T cell receptor beta chains from the same sample are listed, as sequenced in a study of T cells in Graves' hyperthyroidism and ophthalmopathy. The investigators amplified TCR beta CDR3 regions from RNA transcripts. Carried out on the TCR CDR3, a first-round RT-PCR used the HTBI primer set. MiXCR was run by TCRdb on the multiplex PCR reads, yielding one entry per CDR3 protein. The repertoire holds 650,000 to 850,000 distinct CDR3 sequences, 18% seen once, with roughly 17% in the top ten. The sequenced material came from blood. Source of these receptors: a woman in her forties or fifties with Graves' hyperthyroidism that later progressed to Graves' ophthalmopathy.

This clonotype was counted only a few times. V is TRBV27 and J is TRBJ2-2; D is uncertain. V was shortened by 5 bases and J by 7 bases, with 14 bases between the two germline ends. This CDR3 contains 14 residues. Per germline, CDR1 MNHEY and CDR2 SMNVEV (reference sequence). CDR3 in amino acids: CASSPSLLGGELFF. The CDR3 nucleotides are TGTGCCAGCAGTCCCTCTTTGCTAGGCGGGGAGCTGTTTTTT.

This clonotype showed up just a few times. The CDR3 sequence is CASSEGGRLANYGYTF. CDR3 DNA: TGTGCCAGCAGTGAGGGGGGACGCCTTGCTAACTATGGCTACACCTTC. J is TRBJ1-2 and V is TRBV25-1; D may be TRBD1 (5 bases). The ends were cut back, 3 bases at V and 0 bases at J, with 14 bases in the middle. The CDR3 extends over 16 amino acids. Germline-derived CDR1 and CDR2 are MGHDK and SYGVNS.

Many counts were recorded for this clonotype. The chain links TRBV19 to TRBJ1-2, with TRBD1 as a possible D gene (5 bases). Between the trimmed V and J ends, which lost 5 bases and 4 bases, there was a span of 11 bases. There are 13 residues in the CDR3. In germline, CDR1 is LNHDA, CDR2 SQIVND (reference sequence). CDR3 protein: CASSPGTVYGYTF. The CDR3 DNA sequence: TGTGCCAGTAGTCCGGGGACGGTCTATGGCTACACCTTC. Full variable domain (missing parts from reference TRBV19 and TRBJ1-2): DGGITQSPKYLFRKEGQNVTLSCEQNLNHDAMYWYRQDPGQGLRLIYYSQIVNDFQKGDIAEGYSVSREKKESFPLTVTSAQKNPTAFYLCASSPGTVYGYTFGSGTRLTVV.

Comments on this clonotype: A much larger clone is a single base away; this may be a read error. The chain carries TRBV12-3 or TRBV12-4 and TRBJ2-1; perhaps TRBD2 as D (6 bases). The CDR3 spans 15 residues. V lost 6 bases, J lost 6 bases, and 18 bases lay in between. CDR3 DNA sequence: TGTGCCAGCAGGGGAGGCGGAAGAACCTTCAATGAGCAGTTCTTC. Protein: CASRGGGRTFNEQFF.

This clonotype occurred a few times. The genes are TRBV2 and TRBJ1-2; D not resolved. The V gene's germline CDR1 is SNHLY and CDR2 FYNNEI. The CDR3 runs to 13 residues. The V and J ends lost 3 bases and 4 bases respectively, with 9 bases between them. CDR3 region: CASSELQIYGYTF. In nucleotides, the CDR3 is TGTGCCAGCAGTGAGTTACAGATCTATGGCTACACCTTC.

CDR3 protein: CSVDHRGLETQYF. As DNA, the CDR3 is TGCAGCGTTGACCACAGGGGACTGGAGACCCAGTACTTC. This chain uses TRBV29-1 with TRBJ2-5; D may be TRBD1 (7 bases). CDR1 is SQVTM, CDR2 ANQGSEA, per germline. This CDR3 has 13 residues. V gave up 3 bases and J gave up 5 bases, with 13 bases separating them.

This clonotype has just a few counts. V usage is TRBV20-1 and J usage is TRBJ1-5; D is unclear. There are 13 residues in the CDR3. With 3 bases removed from V and 4 bases from J, the gap between germline ends came to 10 bases. CDR1 is DFQATT and CDR2 is SNEGSKA in the germline V gene (reference sequence). In DNA form, the CDR3 reads TGCAGTGCTAGGGCTTTGGGTAATCAGCCCCAGCATTTT. Protein product: CSARALGNQPQHF.

J is TRBJ1-1 and V is TRBV27; 7 positions match TRBD1. V lost 3 bases and J lost 4; bases outside the gene matches: 5. CDR1 is MNHEY, CDR2 SMNVEV, per germline (reference sequence). This CDR3 is 14 amino acids long. This CDR3 is CASSLTGTFTEAFF. The CDR3 DNA sequence: TGTGCCAGCAGTTTGACAGGGACTTTCACTGAAGCTTTCTTT.

This clonotype occurred a few times. The chain uses TRBV6-5 and TRBJ1-3; 8 nucleotides match TRBD1. Trimming took 4 bases from V and 7 from J; bases not matched to a gene: 6. Per the germline V gene, CDR1 is MNHEY and CDR2 is SVGAGI. CDR3 size: 14 residues. CDR3: CASSSSTGVNTIYF. DNA for the CDR3: TGTGCCAGCAGTTCCTCGACAGGGGTTAACACCATATATTTT.

This clonotype came up a few times. The chain couples TRBV19 to TRBJ1-5; D unresolved. Trimming took off 0 bases at V and 1 base at J, with 7 bases between the two ends. The CDR3 totals 15 residues. Looked up from germline, CDR1 is LNHDA and CDR2 is SQIVND (reference sequence). Here the CDR3 DNA reads TGTGCCAGTAGTATAGAAGTCCAGAGCAATCAGCCCCAGCATTTT. It translates to CASSIEVQSNQPQHF.

This clonotype was counted many times. This rearrangement joins TRBV6-6 to TRBJ1-2; maybe TRBD1 (6 bases). V lost 0 bases and J 5 bases, leaving 13 bases between the germline ends. The V gene's germline CDR1 is MNHNY and CDR2 SVGAGI (reference sequence). This CDR3 is built from 15 residues. This CDR3 is CASSYSSPGDYGYTF. In DNA form, the CDR3 reads TGTGCCAGCAGTTACTCGAGTCCAGGGGATTATGGCTACACCTTC.

This clonotype has more than one count but fewer than ten. V gene TRBV7-2 combines with J gene TRBJ1-1, with D possibly being TRBD1 (6 bases). V lost 5 bases and J 4 bases, leaving 17 bases between the germline ends. CDR1 SGHTA and CDR2 FQGNSA come from the germline V gene. CDR3 length: 15 residues. The CDR3 sequence is CASSPTSGAGTEAFF. The CDR3 DNA is TGTGCCAGCAGCCCCACCTCGGGGGCAGGCACTGAAGCTTTCTTT.

The V gene is TRBV12-3 or TRBV12-4, the J gene TRBJ2-3; possibly TRBD1 or TRBD2 for D (5 bases each). V lost 1 base and J 6 bases, leaving 8 bases between the germline ends. The CDR3 consists of 13 residues. CDR3 DNA: TGTGCCAGCAGTTTAGGGGGGTGGGATACGCAGTATTTT. It is translated as CASSLGGWDTQYF.

In its sample, this clonotype was seen many times. The chain uses TRBV12-3 or TRBV12-4 and TRBJ2-7; 7 nucleotides align to TRBD1. The CDR3 extends over 16 amino acids. Trimming at V came to 4 bases and at J to 2 bases, leaving 11 bases not matched to a gene. The DNA for the CDR3 is TGTGCCAGCAGTTCCACCCGGGACAGCGTAACCTACGAGCAGTACTTC. Its translation: CASSSTRDSVTYEQYF.

This clonotype showed up just a few times. The chain links TRBV7-2 to TRBJ1-2; 8 bases map to TRBD1. Germline assignment: CDR1 SGHTA and CDR2 FQGNSA. The CDR3 is made up of 17 amino acids. The J segment lost 4 bases and the V segment lost 0 bases, leaving 10 bases of the junction unmatched. For the CDR3, the DNA is TGTGCCAGCAGCTTAGCGCTCGGAGCAGGGGGCGTCTATGGCTACACCTTC. Its protein is CASSLALGAGGVYGYTF.

The chain combines TRBV5-1 with TRBJ2-2; 8 bases line up with TRBD2. Per germline, CDR1 SGHRS and CDR2 YFSETQ. This CDR3 is 17 amino acids long. J gave up 2 bases and V 0 bases, and 6 bases lay outside the gene matches. CDR3 bases: TGCGCCAGCAGCTTGGCGCTAGCGGGCCGAAACACCGGGGAGCTGTTTTTT. This gives the protein CASSLALAGRNTGELFF.

This clonotype has a count of ten or more. V usage is TRBV6-1 and J usage is TRBJ1-1; tentative D call: TRBD1 (5 bases). V lost 6 bases to trimming and J lost 0 bases, with 11 bases between them. The CDR3 sequence is 14 residues long. Germline CDR1 MNHNS, CDR2 SASEGT. CDR3 region: CASRAGFMNTEAFF. CDR3 DNA sequence: TGTGCCAGCAGGGCAGGGTTCATGAACACTGAAGCTTTCTTT.

The genes are TRBV11-1 and TRBJ1-4; TRBD1 aligns across 8 bases. Germline-derived CDR1 and CDR2 are SGHAT and FQDESV (reference sequence). V shed 1 base, J shed 10 bases, and the junction held 5 bases outside the gene matches. CDR3 length: 14 residues. In DNA form, the CDR3 reads TGTGCCAGCAGCTTAGACAGGGGGGTTGGAAAACTGTTTTTT. Translating it yields CASSLDRGVGKLFF.

This clonotype was observed a handful of times. V usage is TRBV27 and J usage is TRBJ2-3; D is unclear. The CDR3 length is 14 residues. Germline lookup yields CDR1 MNHEY and CDR2 SMNVEV (reference sequence). Trimming removed 1 base from V and 1 base from J, with 6 bases in between. CDR3 protein: CASSLYAGTDTQYF. The CDR3 region has the DNA TGTGCCAGCAGTTTATACGCGGGCACAGATACGCAGTATTTT.

This chain uses TRBV20-1 with TRBJ1-5; D may be TRBD1 (6 bases). The V end lost 3 bases, the J end lost 4 bases, and 16 bases lay between the germline ends. The CDR3 covers 15 residues. Per germline, CDR1 DFQATT and CDR2 SNEGSKA (reference sequence). CDR3 bases: TGCAGTGCTAGGTGGGGGCTGGTCTATAATCAGCCCCAGCATTTT. Translation gives CSARWGLVYNQPQHF.